This entry features one TCR beta chain sequence. This clone has only a few counts. It lacks a known antigen. No much larger clone is present one base from it, and per-base qualities are unavailable. The V end loses 3 bases and the J end loses 3 bases, and a stretch of 14 bases separates them. From the cysteine through the phenylalanine, the CDR3 covers 15 amino acids. The sequence is cut down to CDR3 DNA, 45 bases in frame from base 1. Looking up the germline V gene (reference sequence) yields CDR1 LNHDA and CDR2 SQIVND. These data belong to a study of cytomegalovirus exposure and HLA in healthy donors (dated by TCRdb to between 2016 and 2019). Background for the entire study: An earlier analysis of roughly 500 of the donors reported 250 to 300 Gb of sequence data and 100 million to 140 million unique TCR beta sequences from 150 million to 200 million T cells. An early release that covered 640 HLA-typed donors contained 250 to 350 gigabases of sequencing data and 65 million to 100 million unique TCR sequences. Of the 398 genotyped donors, roughly 85% fell in the genetic ancestry cluster associated with self-reported Caucasian donors. The study aimed to test whether signatures of past pathogen exposure could be identified by cataloging public T cell receptors. Using immunosequencing, the study profiled T cell repertoires from around 670 subjects and related those repertoires to cytomegalovirus serostatus. Along with the roughly 670-subject first cohort, a separate validation cohort of over a hundred different subjects was used. To predict cytomegalovirus infection status, the study brought together high-throughput TCR immunosequencing, statistical association of individual TCRs with disease status, and machine learning. A later analysis re-examined previously published TCR beta repertoires from hundreds of donors and added high-resolution HLA genotyping to investigate patterns of TCR occurrence. The later analysis used no new phenotypic data to find candidate immune exposures, relying instead on TCR beta sequences and their occurrence across donors. In an earlier analysis of several hundred of the donors, high-throughput TCR beta sequencing was used to judge whether each TCR beta V gene segment behaved as functional or pseudogenic. Donor age, sex, ethnicity and CMV serostatus were collected together with the repertoire data. In a later genetic analysis, genome-wide SNP genotypes for about 55% of the roughly 700 donors were used, and that subset was treated as a discovery cohort. All discovery cohort repertoires had been generated using a single sequencing platform. Class I and class II HLA loci were covered by the typing at four-digit resolution. The number of donors typed differed by locus, with 629-630 for A, B, C, DRB1 and DQB1, around 560 for DQA1, 600 to 610 for DPA1, and around 430 for DPB1. Roughly 5 DR-DQ haplotypes were treated as single units for association and clustering because of strong linkage in the cohort. Among a few hundred genotyped donors of the cohort, an average of around 240,000 unique TCR beta nucleotide sequences were sequenced per donor, roughly 20% of them non-productive. Beyond this particular receptor, the publication reports: Some IMGT-functional V segments, including TRBV6-2 and TRBV6-3, could not be told apart with the 87-base-pair reads, so those segments were excluded. Only TCR beta chains were sequenced in this cohort, and the absence of alpha or paired-chain data limited detectable features. A cluster of highly shared sequence variants was judged likely to represent a technical artifact of the sequencing pipeline. In a later analysis, the rate of TCR association differed among HLA loci, with DRB1 alleles having the most associated TCRs and HLA-C alleles having the fewest. Most TCR sequences were observed very rarely across donors, whereas some public TCRs were present in many individuals. According to a later genetic analysis, donors in an Asian-associated ancestry cluster had fewer N-insertions in productive TCRs than the approximately 690-donor mean. Cytomegalovirus status was reported to be diagnosed by the classifier with high specificity and sensitivity in both the original and validation cohorts. A few of the identified cytomegalovirus-associated TCR beta chains were confirmed in vitro to be specific for cytomegalovirus antigens. Linkage disequilibrium might explain the correlated functional status among segregating V segments, but an unknown experimental factor could not be excluded. According to a later analysis, parvovirus B19, influenza, CMV and Epstein-Barr virus appeared linked to several top co-occurrence clusters. At a false discovery rate of 0.05, a later analysis linked 16,951 TCR beta sequences to specific HLA alleles. The study listed approximately 150 TCR beta chains as associated with cytomegalovirus. An association between a missense DCLRE1C variant and V-gene and J-gene trimming of TCR beta chains was found in a later genetic analysis and replicated in an independent cohort. Immune exposure information for the cohort was limited to CMV serostatus. According to the authors, the approach could potentially be generalized to other disease states and immunological phenotypes. Because HLA typing was unavailable for some donors at each locus, only the typed subset was used in association tests. Sequencing depth was assumed to be roughly uniform across donors in the presence/absence analyses, though that assumption may not hold. Because counts were too low, around 17 rarely observed V segments, including chromosome 9 orphons, were left out of the earlier analysis of 587 of the donors. Most CMV-associated TCR beta chains appeared to be HLA-restricted in a later analysis, and the HLA associations seemed to be driven largely by CMV exposure. Compared with equally common non-associated chains, HLA-associated TCR beta chains in a later analysis were more clonally expanded and had lower generation probabilities. An earlier analysis of approximately 530 of the donors showed that most TCR beta V segments appeared in productive rearrangements either about 87% or about 30% of the time, which broadly matched IMGT annotations. When HLA alleles, especially DR and DQ, strongly co-occurred, attributing TCR associations to individual alleles was difficult. A further reported finding was that TCR beta sequences accurately predicted the HLA-A and HLA-B alleles for most subjects in the first cohort.

The cohort consisted of 650 to 700 healthy bone marrow donors. All cohort members were sampled while nominally healthy, although unrecorded immune exposures were likely present. The donor tested CMV seronegative and was one of the 352 seronegative cohort members. A peripheral blood sample was provided by each donor, and peripheral blood mononuclear cells were used for TCR beta sequencing. Genomic DNA was extracted from the blood cell samples with the Qiagen DNeasy Blood Extraction Kit. The library was generated by the immunoSEQ multiplex PCR assay. For the multiplex PCR, a mixture combining 60 forward primers for TCR Vbeta segments and 13 reverse primers for TCR Jbeta segments was used. A multiplex PCR assay on genomic DNA amplified the CDR3 region of rearranged TCR beta genes. Amplified TCR beta libraries were sequenced as 87-base-pair reads on the Illumina HiSeq System. The authors processed their data as follows. Across the roughly 640 repertoires, a later analysis counted 78 million or so unique TCR beta chains, approximately 12 million of which were shared by at least two donors. To remove PCR and sequencing errors, raw reads were error-corrected and collapsed into unique sequences using a nearest-neighbor algorithm that merged closely related sequences. Alignment of CDR3 sequences to IMGT reference sequences was used to assign V, D and J gene segments. Each retained sequence needed at least a six-nucleotide match to both a V gene segment and a J gene segment. A rearrangement was called productive if the CDR3 had no stop codons and remained in frame with V and J, and every other rearrangement was called non-productive. Following IMGT convention, CDR3 was defined as the stretch from the second conserved V-encoded cysteine to the conserved J-encoded phenylalanine. In an earlier analysis of roughly 580 of the donors, sequences lacking an unambiguous match to a single V gene segment were excluded. An earlier analysis of under 750 of the donors called V segments functional above 56.7% productive rearrangements and segregating when the between-donor standard deviation exceeded 5%. A statistical classification framework was built to diagnose cytomegalovirus status from the catalog of TCR beta chain sequences. In a later analysis, TCR nucleotide sequences were compared against IMGT/GENE-DB human TR gene sequences so that V and J genes could be assigned. The TCRdist pipeline was used in a later analysis to assign CDR3 sequences and most-parsimonious VDJ recombination scenarios. In a later analysis, each TCR beta chain was defined by its CDR3 amino acid sequence together with its V-gene family, and reads lacking a unique V-gene family were excluded. In a later analysis, fewer than 650 highly shared, low-generation-probability nucleotide sequences were removed to address suspected cross-contamination and a sequencing artifact. For each public chain, a later analysis derived a clonal expansion index from normalized ranks of inferred template counts within each repertoire. Generation probabilities in a later analysis came from a VDJ recombination model fitted to out-of-frame rearrangements, and those results were checked against IGoR. In a later analysis, TCR-TCR, TCR-HLA and TCR-CMV co-occurrence was scored with hypergeometric tests, and a repertoire-size bias correction was applied to TCR pairs. In a later analysis, false discovery rates were estimated by permuting HLA or CMV assignments 20 times. A later analysis grouped co-occurring TCRs with DBSCAN, adding TCRdist sequence similarity when clustering within HLA-allele-positive subsets. Repertoires with fewer than 30,000 or more than 120,000 public chains were left out of co-occurrence clustering, as were roughly five repertoires with anomalous nucleotide sharing. Not all clones reach the TCRdb copy of this immuneACCESS table, which keeps in-frame sequences only. Checked studies attribute under half of the gap to unresolved V genes and leave the rest unexplained. Clone size and V and J calls were adopted from that table, with D and trimming inferred from the DNA. This sample has about 43,000 clones in its table, and 77% of those were observed once. About 1.5% of the sample is in the top ten clones.

The sequence links TRBV19 to TRBJ1-2, and the D gene may be TRBD1, 5 bases matching. Material: PBMCs. The sequence derives from a man in his thirties or forties in good health and CMV-seronegative. The CDR3 has the sequence CASSIFRGVDYGYTF. The DNA is TGTGCCAGTAGTATCTTCCGGGGGGTGGACTATGGCTACACCTTC.